This TCR beta chain was recovered during a study of T cell clonotyping in hematopoietic cell transplantation. Worth noting for this clone: Its antigen is not identified.

This CDR3 comprises 14 residues. Germline assignment: CDR1 MNHNS and CDR2 SASEGT. Losses at the gene ends were 9 bases for V and 2 bases for J; bases not matched to a gene: 5. Study outcomes and limitations: Pathologically expanded recipient clonotypes increased progressively from day 30 to day 180 as diversity fell.

TCRdb's table, derived via immunoSEQ multiplex PCR, lists solely in-frame clones and lacks some. Among roughly 17,000 clones, about nine tenths were seen once, and the ten largest hold 5% to 6.5%. The sequenced material came from peripheral blood mononuclear cells. This chain uses TRBV6-1 with TRBJ2-1; 9 nucleotides line up with TRBD1. The sequence was collected from a man aged 35-49 years in good health. Some clones in this sample may be carry-over from other donors' samples. The CDR3 protein is CASFTGGTYNEQFF. DNA of the CDR3: TGTGCCAGTTTTACAGGGGGCACCTACAATGAGCAGTTCTTC.